The 17 T cell receptor beta chains below come from one sample, sequenced in a study of beta chain features in type 1 diabetes. Overall study findings and caveats: Type 1 diabetes patients showed a moderate but significant shortening of TCRB CDR3s in all four CD4+ subsets.

Their antigen targets remain unknown. All of the isolated RNA was reverse transcribed, so expressed TCRB transcripts were sequenced. Sequencing used immunoSEQ multiplex PCR; TCRdb keeps in-frame clones, though not all of them. The sample has roughly 150,000 clones, approximately 8.7% seen once. Sequenced sample: central memory CD4+ T cells from blood. Receptors were obtained from a young woman with type 1 diabetes.

This clone turned up a few times. The J gene is TRBJ2-7, the V gene TRBV5-1; the match to TRBD2 covers 7 bases. CDR3 size: 14 residues. CDR1 is SGHRS, CDR2 YFSETQ, per germline. V trimming: 4 bases; J trimming: 5 bases; junction bases outside the gene matches: 9. CDR3 loop: CASSPVGRHHEQYF. The DNA of the CDR3 is TGCGCCAGCAGCCCTGTCGGGAGGCATCACGAGCAGTACTTC.

There are a few counts of this clone. The gene calls are TRBV9 and TRBJ2-2; 7 bases align to TRBD2. The CDR3 spans 14 residues. J was trimmed by 7 bases and V by 3 bases; bases with no gene match: 6. Per the germline V gene, CDR1 is SGDLS and CDR2 is YYNGEE. CDR3 DNA sequence: TGTGCCAGCAGCGCGGGAGGATGGGACGGGGAGCTGTTTTTT. Translation: CASSAGGWDGELFF.

The chain combines TRBV19 with TRBJ2-7; TRBD2 aligns across 8 bases. This CDR3 spans 17 amino acids. V lost 0 bases, J lost 4 bases, and 11 bases stayed unmatched. Germline CDR1 and CDR2: LNHDA and SQIVND (reference sequence). The CDR3 DNA is TGTGCCAGTAGTATAGAGGGGAGCGGGGGAGTCCGGTACGAGCAGTACTTC. This gives the protein CASSIEGSGGVRYEQYF.

This clone has only a few counts. The CDR3 here is CAWSVEGYTEAFF. In nucleotides, the CDR3 is TGTGCCTGGAGTGTAGAGGGTTACACTGAAGCTTTCTTT. V gene TRBV30 combines with J gene TRBJ1-1; D uncertain. V was pared by 0 bases and J by 3 bases, with 8 bases between. The CDR3 covers 13 residues. CDR1 and CDR2 (germline): GTSNPN, SVGIG (reference sequence).

This clone was counted a few times. The V call is TRBV18, the J call TRBJ1-2; TRBD1 agrees at 9 bases. Per germline, CDR1 KGHSH and CDR2 LQKENI. V was clipped by 3 bases and J by 1 base; unmatched bases: 6. There are 16 residues in the CDR3. The CDR3: CASSPGQGHFNYGYTF. DNA of the CDR3: TGTGCCAGCTCACCGGGACAGGGACACTTTAACTATGGCTACACCTTC.

This clone was observed a handful of times. J is TRBJ2-3 and V is TRBV13, with 11 nucleotides matching TRBD2. CDR3 length equals 15 residues. CDR1 is PRHDT and CDR2 is FYEKMQ in the germline V gene (reference sequence). J was trimmed by 3 bases and V by 3 bases; bases with no gene match: 2. CDR3 region: CASSFRTSGTDTQYF. CDR3 DNA: TGTGCCAGCAGCTTCCGGACTAGCGGGACAGATACGCAGTATTTT.

Ten or more counts support this clone. The chain carries TRBV5-8 and TRBJ2-5, with 10 bases that match TRBD2. The V gene end was trimmed by 3 bases and the J gene end by 1 base; junction bases not matched to a gene: 6. Germline V gene sequence: CDR1 SGHTS, CDR2 YDEGEE. CDR3 length: 16 residues. The CDR3 coding sequence is TGTGCCAGCAGCTCTTGGACTAGCGGAGGCCAAGAGACCCAGTACTTC. This gives the protein CASSSWTSGGQETQYF.

In this sample, this clone turned up many times. The chain employs TRBV9 and TRBJ2-1; D possibly corresponds to TRBD1 (7 bases). CDR3 size: 17 residues. V lost 3 bases to trimming and J lost 0 bases, with 16 bases between them. Germline V gene sequence: CDR1 SGDLS, CDR2 YYNGEE. CDR3 bases: TGTGCCAGCAGCGATGGAGGGGGCCTTCTCTCCTACAATGAGCAGTTCTTC. It codes for CASSDGGGLLSYNEQFF.

The genes are TRBV30 and TRBJ1-5; TRBD1 is a possible D gene (6 bases). The V gene lost 2 bases and the J gene lost 5 bases, with 16 bases spanning the gap. This CDR3 region has 15 residues. Looked up from germline, CDR1 is GTSNPN and CDR2 is SVGIG (reference sequence). The chain's CDR3 is CAWSPIDRSYQPQHF. DNA for the CDR3: TGTGCCTGGAGTCCCATTGACAGGTCATATCAGCCCCAGCATTTT.

The V and J genes are TRBV6-5 and TRBJ2-5; possibly TRBD1 for D (6 bases). V lost 3 bases and J lost 5, with 13 bases in between. The CDR3 runs to 14 residues. Germline loops: CDR1 MNHEY, CDR2 SVGAGI. CDR3 nucleotide sequence: TGTGCCAGCAGTTATGGAGCGAGGGGGGAGACCCAGTACTTC. Protein product: CASSYGARGETQYF.

The rearrangement joins TRBV7-3 to TRBJ2-1; weak D call: TRBD2 (7 bases). With 5 bases removed from V and 5 bases from J, the gap between germline ends came to 16 bases. This CDR3 spans 15 amino acids. Per germline, CDR1 SGHTA and CDR2 FQGTGA. CDR3 DNA: TGTGCCAGCAGCAGGAAGGAGGGGGGGGACAATGAGCAGTTCTTC. Protein sequence: CASSRKEGGDNEQFF.

This clone turned up a few times. Other DNA sequences within the sample encode an identical CDR3. This chain connects TRBV5-1 to TRBJ2-3, with 10 nucleotides matching TRBD2. The V and J ends lost 0 bases and 4 bases, in that order; junction bases with no gene match: 5. Germline CDR1 reads SGHRS; CDR2 reads YFSETQ. This CDR3 spans 16 amino acids. The CDR3 region is CASSLGLAGEADTQYF. CDR3 nucleotides: TGCGCCAGCAGCTTGGGGCTAGCGGGAGAGGCAGATACGCAGTATTTT.

This clone was observed a few times. The genes are TRBV18 and TRBJ2-1; 9 nucleotides align to TRBD1. Per germline, CDR1 KGHSH and CDR2 LQKENI. The V segment lost 2 bases and the J segment 4 bases; nucleotides outside the gene matches: 3. The CDR3 is 15 amino acids. This CDR3 is CASSPGTGKYNEQFF. The DNA for the CDR3 is TGTGCCAGCTCACCAGGGACAGGGAAATACAATGAGCAGTTCTTC.

The chain links TRBV29-1 to TRBJ2-3; D is unclear. This CDR3 comprises 12 residues. V lost 4 bases and J lost 2, with 7 bases in between. The germline V gene encodes CDR1 SQVTM and CDR2 ANQGSEA. CDR3 in DNA: TGCAGCGTTGCCTGGGCCACAGATACGCAGTATTTT. Protein product: CSVAWATDTQYF.

This clone was seen a handful of times. The chain links TRBV7-2 to TRBJ1-2; maybe TRBD1 (6 bases). V was trimmed by 5 bases and J by 0 bases, leaving 10 bases between them. Germline loops: CDR1 SGHTA, CDR2 FQGNSA. This CDR3 has 14 amino acids. The CDR3 protein is CASSTRTANYGYTF. As DNA, the CDR3 is TGTGCCAGCAGCACGAGGACAGCTAACTATGGCTACACCTTC. Filled out from reference TRBV7-2 and TRBJ1-2, the complete variable domain reads GAGVSQSPSNKVTEKGKDVELRCDPISGHTALYWYRQSLGQGLEFLIYFQGNSAPDKSGLPSDRFSAERTGGSVSTLTIQRTQQEDSAVYLCASSTRTANYGYTFGSGTRLTVV.

This clone was counted a few times. The rearrangement links TRBV30 to TRBJ1-1; D remains unclear. V dropped 0 bases and J dropped 4 bases, with 9 bases sitting between them. The CDR3 is 13 amino acids. Per the germline V gene, CDR1 is GTSNPN and CDR2 is SVGIG (reference sequence). In nucleotides, the CDR3 is TGTGCCTGGAGTGTATTAACGAGCACTGAAGCTTTCTTT. Translation gives CAWSVLTSTEAFF. Supplemented by reference TRBV30 and TRBJ1-1, the full variable domain reads SQTIHQWPATLVQPVGSPLSLECTVEGTSNPNLYWYRQAAGRGLQLLFYSVGIGQISSEVPQNLSASRPQDRQFILSSKKLLLSDSGFYLCAWSVLTSTEAFFGQGTRLTVV.

CDR3 nucleotide sequence: TGTGCCAGTAGTATGCTTGACAGCTCCTACGAGCAGTACTTC. Protein: CASSMLDSSYEQYF. This chain joins TRBV19 and TRBJ2-7; D is perhaps TRBD1 (5 bases). Germline lookup yields CDR1 LNHDA and CDR2 SQIVND (reference sequence). V was trimmed by 3 bases and J by 0 bases, leaving 9 bases between them. CDR3 length: 14 amino acids. Together with reference TRBV19 and TRBJ2-7, the CDR3 gives the full variable domain: DGGITQSPKYLFRKEGQNVTLSCEQNLNHDAMYWYRQDPGQGLRLIYYSQIVNDFQKGDIAEGYSVSREKKESFPLTVTSAQKNPTAFYLCASSMLDSSYEQYFGPGTRLTVT.